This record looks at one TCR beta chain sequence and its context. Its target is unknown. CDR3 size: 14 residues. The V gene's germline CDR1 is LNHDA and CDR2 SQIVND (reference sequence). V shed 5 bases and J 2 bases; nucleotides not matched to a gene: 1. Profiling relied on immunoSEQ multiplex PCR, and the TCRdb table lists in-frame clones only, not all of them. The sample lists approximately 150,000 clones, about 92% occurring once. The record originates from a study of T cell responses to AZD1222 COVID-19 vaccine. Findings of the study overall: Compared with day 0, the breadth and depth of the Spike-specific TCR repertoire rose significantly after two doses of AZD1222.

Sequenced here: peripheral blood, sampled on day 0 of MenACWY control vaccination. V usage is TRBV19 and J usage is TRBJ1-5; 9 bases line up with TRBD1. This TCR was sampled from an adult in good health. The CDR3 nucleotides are TGTGCCAGTAGTTGGACAGGGGGCAATCAGCCCCAGCATTTT. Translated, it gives CASSWTGGNQPQHF.